The sequence of this T cell receptor beta chain was determined in a study of blood T cell repertoires in COVID-19. Across the study: From the United States, Italy and Spain came samples of acute and convalescent COVID-19. PBMCs, B-cell-depleted T cells, or T cells provided the cDNA or gDNA that made up the material.

In the original processing: Amplification from reference gene primers served as the basis for estimated nucleated cell counts. Measured with immunoSEQ multiplex PCR; TCRdb has only the in-frame clones, and not every one. V and J calls plus clone size are reproduced from that table; the DNA served to infer D and trimming. The table shows roughly 240,000 clones, with around four fifths occurring only once. This CDR3 has 17 residues. CDR1 and CDR2 (germline): SGHTA, FQGNSA. V was trimmed by 4 bases and J by 0 bases, leaving 16 bases between them. Sequences were obtained from peripheral blood. This chain joins TRBV7-2 and TRBJ1-3; D is unresolved. The origin of this receptor is an elderly woman with acute or convalescent COVID-19. CDR3: CASSSSGAGSSGNTIYF. CDR3 DNA: TGTGCCAGCAGCTCCTCGGGAGCGGGGAGCTCTGGAAACACCATATATTTT.